This T cell receptor beta chain was recorded in a study of blood T cells in healthy people across ages. Whole-study results and caveats: Long-lived donors exceeded aged donors in naive CD4+ cells and diversity.

Next came a second PCR, run for roughly 6 to 11 cycles, which used a sample-barcoded 5' primer along with a J-beta primer mix. CDR3-containing paired-end reads numbering at least 3 million came from each sample. In TCRdb, the 5' RACE reads were re-called with MiXCR into one record per CDR3 protein. Among over a million distinct CDR3 sequences listed, 20% to 25% were seen once. A word on this clonotype: Its antigen is as yet unknown.

Germline lookup yields CDR1 DFQATT and CDR2 SNEGSKA (reference sequence). The CDR3 totals 15 residues. V lost 3 bases and J 5 bases, leaving 19 bases between the germline ends. These data were also reused for a study on T cells of mothers and their children. That source notes: Per mother, over 9 million TCR beta CDR3 reads were obtained; per child, a few million. Thymic selection shapes TCR recombination output similarly in related and unrelated pairs.

Sequencing used blood. The clonotype comes from a girl aged 2 to 10 in good health. The chain uses TRBV20-1 and TRBJ2-5; TRBD2 might be the D (6 bases). CDR3 DNA: TGCAGTGCTAGGGAGCGGACTAACTACGGGGAGACCCAGTACTTC. Its protein is CSARERTNYGETQYF.